This note documents a single T cell receptor beta chain sequence. Antigen: not known. V was clipped by 3 bases and J by 7 bases, with 16 bases between them. This CDR3 spans 15 amino acids. CDR1 and CDR2 from the germline V gene are LNHNV and YYDKDF (reference sequence). TCRalpha and TCRbeta libraries used 5'RACE with constant-segment primers and UMIs. TCRdb processed the 5' RACE reads anew with MiXCR; each CDR3 protein has one entry. The sample includes under 550,000 distinct CDR3 sequences, approximately 18% of them seen just once. This sample was taken from a study of T-cell memory formation after mild COVID-19. Notes on the study in general: Shrinking CD4+ clones resided mostly in CM and EM, and CD8+ ones in EMRA. The SARS-CoV-2 specificity of second-wave clones reaching peak at day 37 remained unverified. A balance of CD4 and CD8 characterized clones contracting day 15 to 85, whereas later expanders leaned CD4+.

V and J are TRBV15 and TRBJ1-5; perhaps TRBD1 as D (5 bases). Sequenced: PBMCs or a T cell subset sorted from them (not recorded which). This clonotype was sampled from a man between 18 and 35 years old who had mild COVID-19 (a few samples of this study predate the infection). Cell type and time point are not known. The CDR3 spells CATSRDIQGQQPQHF. The CDR3 DNA sequence: TGTGCCACCAGCAGGGATATCCAGGGTCAACAGCCCCAGCATTTT.